The rows below give T cell receptor beta chains drawn from one sample of a study of molecular identifiers for immune sequencing clone quantification. TCRdb independently ran MiXCR on the PCR reads; one entry per CDR3 protein. The sample records approximately 680,000 distinct CDR3 sequences, about 25% being singletons. The material sequenced was naive CD8+ T cells from blood, with Jurkat cell RNA spiked in. The receptors come from a human donor in good health. Some libraries in this study had Jurkat cell RNA spiked in. CDR3s include the opening cysteine and the closing phenylalanine or tryptophan. The order of the fields is D gene, CDR3 length, V gene, J gene, clone size, CDR3 protein, CDR3 DNA. A D gene is named only where the DNA matches it firmly. For some rows the clone size is stated as once, few or many, or as a class when expanded; others skip it.

>-|14|TRBV6-4|TRBJ2-2|many
CASKTGPNTGELFF
TGTGCCAGCAAGACAGGACCGAACACCGGGGAGCTGTTTTTT
>TRBD2|16|TRBV24-1|TRBJ2-3|-
CATSDLPAGGTDTQYF
TGTGCCACCAGTGATTTGCCAGCGGGAGGTACAGATACGCAGTATTTT
>TRBD1|8|TRBV19|TRBJ2-7|few
CARTGVYF
TGTGCCAGAACAGGGGTGTACTTC
>-|14|TRBV9|TRBJ2-1|few
CASSAPGPGDEQFF
TGTGCCAGCAGTGCTCCGGGCCCCGGGGATGAGCAGTTCTTC
>-|13|TRBV2|TRBJ2-7|many
CASSGGVSYEQYF
TGTGCCAGCAGTGGGGGCGTGTCCTACGAGCAGTACTTC
>-|13|TRBV11-2|TRBJ1-1|-
CASKGRSNAEAFF
TGTGCCAGCAAGGGCAGATCGAACGCTGAAGCTTTCTTT
>TRBD1|15|TRBV7-6|TRBJ2-1|-
CASTVGQGVGNEQFF
TGTGCCAGCACCGTGGGACAGGGGGTCGGAAATGAGCAGTTCTTC
>TRBD1|17|TRBV12-3/TRBV12-4|TRBJ2-1|-
CASSVVLQGASYNEQFF
TGTGCCAGCAGTGTAGTTTTACAGGGGGCATCCTACAATGAGCAGTTCTTC
>-|16|TRBV10-2|TRBJ1-3|-
CANGYRKSLSGNTIYF
TGCGCCAACGGATACAGAAAGAGCCTCTCTGGAAACACCATATATTTT
>-|19|TRBV3-1|TRBJ2-2|-
CAISPGGQVAKKHPGDLFF
TGTGCCATCAGCCCCGGGGGGCAGGTGGCGAAAAAACACCCCGGGGACCTGTTTTTT
>TRBD1|15|TRBV29-1|TRBJ2-7|-
CSVEDRTGGIYEQCF
TGCAGCGTTGAGGACCGGACAGGGGGAATCTACGAGCAGTGCTTC
>TRBD2|15|TRBV28|TRBJ2-7|few
CASSLFAGGPGEQYF
TGTGCCAGCAGTTTATTCGCGGGAGGGCCGGGCGAGCAGTACTTC
>TRBD2|13|TRBV28|TRBJ2-7|-
CATKSGSSYEQYF
TGTGCCACAAAAAGCGGGAGTAGTTACGAGCAGTACTTC
>-|14|TRBV7-9|TRBJ2-7|many
CASSLVVATYEQYF
TGTGCCAGCAGCTTAGTAGTCGCGACCTACGAGCAGTACTTC
>-|16|TRBV13|TRBJ1-5|-
CASSLGAAGRNPPPHF
TGTGCCAGCAGCTTAGGGGCCGCCGGTCGCAATCCGCCCCCGCATTTT
>-|13|TRBV10-3|TRBJ2-7|-
CAISSGGTYEQYF
TGTGCCATCAGTAGCGGTGGTACCTACGAGCAGTACTTC
>TRBD2|15|TRBV7-2|TRBJ2-7|few
CASAGEPGLSYEQYF
TGTGCCAGCGCGGGGGAACCAGGGCTGTCCTACGAGCAGTACTTC
>-|14|TRBV20-1|TRBJ1-5|many
CSAPFSESDQPQHF
TGCAGTGCTCCTTTCAGTGAGTCCGATCAGCCCCAGCATTTT
>TRBD1|13|TRBV29-1|TRBJ2-7|many
CSARDRGLREQYF
TGCAGCGCCCGGGACAGGGGATTGAGGGAGCAGTACTTC
>TRBD1|13|TRBV6-2/TRBV6-3|TRBJ2-7|few
CASSETGTYEQYF
TGTGCCAGCAGTGAGACAGGGACCTACGAGCAGTACTTC
>-|13|TRBV30|TRBJ2-2|many
CAWSVGGAGELFF
TGTGCCTGGAGTGTAGGCGGAGCCGGGGAGCTGTTTTTT
>TRBD2|13|TRBV7-9|TRBJ2-3|many
CASSLTSADTQYF
TGTGCCAGCAGCCTCACTAGCGCAGATACGCAGTATTTT
>-|13|TRBV20-1|TRBJ1-5|many
CSARDRGTQPQHF
TGCAGTGCTAGAGATAGGGGAACTCAGCCCCAGCATTTT
>-|13|TRBV4-3|TRBJ1-2|many
CASSQDSMNGYTF
TGCGCCAGCAGCCAAGATTCAATGAATGGCTACACCTTC
>TRBD2|22|TRBV11-2|TRBJ2-3|-
CASSLVVSGGKSHSPVTDTQYF
TGTGCCAGCAGCTTAGTTGTTAGCGGGGGCAAATCCCACAGCCCGGTCACAGATACGCAGTATTTT
>-|12|TRBV20-1|TRBJ1-1|-
CSAEGTNTEAFF
TGCAGTGCTGAGGGGACGAACACTGAAGCTTTCTTT
>TRBD2|16|TRBV4-1|TRBJ2-7|few
CASSQSTSGATYEQYF
TGCGCCAGCAGCCAGTCCACTAGCGGGGCTACCTACGAGCAGTACTTC
>-|12|TRBV15|TRBJ2-1|many
CATSRDEDEQFF
TGTGCCACCAGCAGAGATGAGGATGAGCAGTTCTTC
>-|15|TRBV28|TRBJ1-1|few
CASSFSDSRGTEAFF
TGTGCCAGCAGTTTCTCGGACAGCCGGGGCACTGAAGCTTTCTTT
>-|15|TRBV19|TRBJ2-2|few
CASSDHIKNTGELFF
TGTGCCAGTAGTGACCACATCAAGAACACCGGGGAGCTGTTTTTT
>-|11|TRBV9|TRBJ1-2|few
CATWGGGGYTF
TGTGCCACTTGGGGGGGCGGAGGCTACACCTTC
>TRBD2|15|TRBV7-2|TRBJ2-5|-
CASSFSSGVKETQYF
TGTGCCAGCAGCTTTTCTAGCGGGGTGAAGGAGACCCAGTACTTC
>TRBD2|14|TRBV9|TRBJ2-7|many
CASSVGAGGYEQYF
TGTGCCAGCAGCGTAGGAGCGGGGGGCTACGAGCAGTACTTC
>TRBD2|18|TRBV27|TRBJ2-3|few
CASSSRTGTSGSTDTQYF
TGTGCCAGCAGTTCACGGACTGGGACTAGCGGCAGTACAGATACGCAGTATTTT
>TRBD2|16|TRBV5-1|TRBJ2-5|many
CASSFGTSGVRETQYF
TGCGCCAGCAGCTTTGGGACTAGCGGGGTTCGGGAGACCCAGTACTTC
>TRBD2|15|TRBV19|TRBJ2-7|once
CASSGRLAGAYEQYF
TGTGCCAGTAGTGGAAGACTAGCGGGAGCTTACGAGCAGTACTTC
>-|16|TRBV5-1|TRBJ2-3|-
CASSLGTSTSGDTQYF
TGCGCCAGCAGCTTGGGGACTTCTACGAGCGGAGATACGCAGTATTTT
>TRBD1|17|TRBV19|TRBJ1-1|-
CASKTLLTGERNTEAFF
TGTGCCAGTAAAACCCTATTGACAGGGGAGCGGAACACTGAAGCTTTCTTT
>-|18|TRBV3-1|TRBJ2-3|many
CASSQDPVEPSSTDTQYF
TGTGCCAGCAGCCAAGATCCGGTAGAACCCTCTAGCACAGATACGCAGTATTTT
>-|14|TRBV27|TRBJ2-3|-
CASGLVGAPDTQYF
TGTGCCAGCGGTTTAGTGGGGGCCCCAGATACGCAGTATTTT
>-|17|TRBV3-1|TRBJ2-6|many
CASSQDYPAAGANVLTF
TGTGCCAGCAGCCAAGATTACCCAGCCGCCGGGGCCAACGTCCTGACTTTC
>TRBD1|14|TRBV4-1|TRBJ1-1|many
CASSLGQGGIEAFF
TGCGCCAGCAGCCTGGGACAGGGGGGAATTGAAGCTTTCTTT
>-|13|TRBV11-2|TRBJ2-1|-
CASSLYGDNEQFF
TGTGCCAGCAGCTTGTACGGGGACAATGAGCAGTTCTTC
>-|13|TRBV4-1|TRBJ2-7|-
CASSQSVGHEQYF
TGCGCCAGCAGCCAATCCGTAGGGCACGAGCAGTACTTC